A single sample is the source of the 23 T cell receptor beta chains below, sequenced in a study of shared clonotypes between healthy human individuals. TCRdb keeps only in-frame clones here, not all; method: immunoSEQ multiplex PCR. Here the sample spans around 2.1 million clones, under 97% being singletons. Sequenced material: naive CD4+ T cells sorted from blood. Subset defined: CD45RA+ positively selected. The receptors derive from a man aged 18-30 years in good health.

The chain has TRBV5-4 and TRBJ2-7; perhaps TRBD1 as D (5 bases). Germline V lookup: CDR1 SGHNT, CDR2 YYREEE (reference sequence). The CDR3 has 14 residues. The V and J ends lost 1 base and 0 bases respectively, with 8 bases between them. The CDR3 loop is CASSLIDSSYEQYF. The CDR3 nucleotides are TGTGCCAGCAGCTTGATTGACAGCTCCTACGAGCAGTACTTC.

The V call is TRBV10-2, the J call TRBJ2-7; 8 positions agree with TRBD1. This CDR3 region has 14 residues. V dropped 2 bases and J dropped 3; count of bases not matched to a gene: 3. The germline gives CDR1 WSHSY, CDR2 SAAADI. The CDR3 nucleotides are TGCGCCAGCAGTGAGCAGGGGGCTGTCTACGAGCAGTACTTC. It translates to CASSEQGAVYEQYF.

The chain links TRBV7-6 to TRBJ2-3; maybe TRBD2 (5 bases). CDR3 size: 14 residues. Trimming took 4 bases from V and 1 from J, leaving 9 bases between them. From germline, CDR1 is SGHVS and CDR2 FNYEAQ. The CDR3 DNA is TGTGCCAGCAGCTCGAGGACTGGCACAGATACGCAGTATTTT. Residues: CASSSRTGTDTQYF.

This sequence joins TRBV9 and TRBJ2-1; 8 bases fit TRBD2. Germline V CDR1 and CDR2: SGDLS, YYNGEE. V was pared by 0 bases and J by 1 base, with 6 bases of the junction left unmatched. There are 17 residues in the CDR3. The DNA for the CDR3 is TGTGCCAGCAGCGTAGGTCGGGCTAGCGGGTCCTACAATGAGCAGTTCTTC. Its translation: CASSVGRASGSYNEQFF.

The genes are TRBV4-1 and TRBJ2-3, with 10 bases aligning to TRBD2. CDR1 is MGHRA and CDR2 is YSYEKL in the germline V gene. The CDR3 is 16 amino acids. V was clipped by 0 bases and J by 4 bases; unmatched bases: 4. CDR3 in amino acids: CASSQEKRGGSDTQYF. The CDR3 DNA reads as TGCGCCAGCAGCCAAGAGAAGCGGGGGGGCTCAGATACGCAGTATTTT.

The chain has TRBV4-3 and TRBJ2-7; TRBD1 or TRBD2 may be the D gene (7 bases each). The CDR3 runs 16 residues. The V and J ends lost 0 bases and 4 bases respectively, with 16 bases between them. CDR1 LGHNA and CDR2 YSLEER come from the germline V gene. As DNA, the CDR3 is TGCGCCAGCAGCCAAGAGGGGAGGGGGCCTCCTTACGAGCAGTACTTC. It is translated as CASSQEGRGPPYEQYF.

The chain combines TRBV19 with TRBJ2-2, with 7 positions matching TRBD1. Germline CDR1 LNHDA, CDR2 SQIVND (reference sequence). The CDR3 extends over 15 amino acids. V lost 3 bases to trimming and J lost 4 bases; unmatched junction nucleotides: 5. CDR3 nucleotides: TGTGCCAGTAGTATTCCGACAGGGACCACCGGGGAGCTGTTTTTT. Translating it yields CASSIPTGTTGELFF.

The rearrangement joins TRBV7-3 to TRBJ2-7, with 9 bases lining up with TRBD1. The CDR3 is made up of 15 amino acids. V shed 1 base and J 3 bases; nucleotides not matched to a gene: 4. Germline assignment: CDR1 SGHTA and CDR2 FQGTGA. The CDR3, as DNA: TGTGCCAGCAGCTTAAGCACAGGGGGCCGCTACGAGCAGTACTTC. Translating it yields CASSLSTGGRYEQYF.

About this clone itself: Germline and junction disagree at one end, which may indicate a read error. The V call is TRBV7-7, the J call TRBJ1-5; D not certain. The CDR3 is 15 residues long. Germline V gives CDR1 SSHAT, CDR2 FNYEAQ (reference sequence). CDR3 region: CASSLARASNQPQHF. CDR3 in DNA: TGTGCTAGCAGCTTAGCGCGTGCCAGCAATCAGCCCCAGCATTTT.

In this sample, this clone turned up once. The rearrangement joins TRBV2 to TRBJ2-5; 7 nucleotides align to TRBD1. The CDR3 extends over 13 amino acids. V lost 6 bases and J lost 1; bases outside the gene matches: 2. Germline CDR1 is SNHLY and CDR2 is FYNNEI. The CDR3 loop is CASRTGFQETQYF. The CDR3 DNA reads TGTGCCAGCAGGACAGGGTTCCAAGAGACCCAGTACTTC.

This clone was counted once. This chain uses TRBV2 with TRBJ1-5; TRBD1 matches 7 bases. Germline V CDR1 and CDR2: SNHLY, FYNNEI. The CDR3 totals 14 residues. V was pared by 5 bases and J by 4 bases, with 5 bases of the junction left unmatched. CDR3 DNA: TGTGCCAGCAGTCTGACAGGGATAAATCAGCCCCAGCATTTT. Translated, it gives CASSLTGINQPQHF.

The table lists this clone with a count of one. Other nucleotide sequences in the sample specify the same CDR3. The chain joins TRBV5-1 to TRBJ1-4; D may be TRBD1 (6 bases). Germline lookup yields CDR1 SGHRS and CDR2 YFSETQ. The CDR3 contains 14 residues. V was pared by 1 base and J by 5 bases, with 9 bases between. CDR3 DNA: TGCGCCAGCAGCTTGACAGGGAGAAATGAAAAACTGTTTTTT. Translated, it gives CASSLTGRNEKLFF.

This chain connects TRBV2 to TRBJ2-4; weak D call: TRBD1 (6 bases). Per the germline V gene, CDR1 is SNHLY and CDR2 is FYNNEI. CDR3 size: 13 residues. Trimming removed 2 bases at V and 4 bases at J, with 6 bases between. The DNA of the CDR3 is TGTGCCAGCAGTGAAACAGGGAAAAACATTCAGTACTTC. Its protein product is CASSETGKNIQYF.

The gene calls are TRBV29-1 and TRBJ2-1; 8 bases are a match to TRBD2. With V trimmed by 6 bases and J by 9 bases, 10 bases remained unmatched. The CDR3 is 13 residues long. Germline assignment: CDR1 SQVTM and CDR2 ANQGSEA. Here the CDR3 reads CSVGRTSSGEQFF. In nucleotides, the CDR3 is TGCAGCGTGGGGAGGACTAGCTCAGGTGAGCAGTTCTTC.

The CDR3 spells CASSFGSLGYNEQFF. CDR3 nucleotide sequence: TGTGCCAGCAGCTTTGGCTCCCTCGGGTACAATGAGCAGTTCTTC. The chain has TRBV7-9 and TRBJ2-1; no reliable D call. Germline values: CDR1 SEHNR, CDR2 FQNEAQ (reference sequence). CDR3 length: 15 residues. V gave up 3 bases and J gave up 4 bases, with 13 bases separating them.

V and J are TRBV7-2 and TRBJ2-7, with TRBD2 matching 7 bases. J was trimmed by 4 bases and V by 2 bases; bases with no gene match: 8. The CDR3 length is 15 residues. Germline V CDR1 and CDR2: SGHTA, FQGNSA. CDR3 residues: CASSLSGTSLYEQYF. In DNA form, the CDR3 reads TGTGCCAGCAGCTTAAGCGGGACTTCCTTGTACGAGCAGTACTTC.

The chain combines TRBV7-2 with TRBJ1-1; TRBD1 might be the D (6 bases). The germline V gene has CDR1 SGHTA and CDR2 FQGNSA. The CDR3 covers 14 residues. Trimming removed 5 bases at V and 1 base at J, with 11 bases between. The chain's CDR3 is CASSKGGTNTEAFF. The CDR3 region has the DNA TGTGCCAGCAGCAAAGGGGGGACGAACACTGAAGCTTTCTTT.

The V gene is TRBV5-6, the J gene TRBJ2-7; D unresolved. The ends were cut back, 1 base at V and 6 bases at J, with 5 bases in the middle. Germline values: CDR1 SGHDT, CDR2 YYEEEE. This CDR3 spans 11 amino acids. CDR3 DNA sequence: TGTGCCAGCAGCTTGAGTCTCGAGCAGTACTTC. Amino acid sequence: CASSLSLEQYF.

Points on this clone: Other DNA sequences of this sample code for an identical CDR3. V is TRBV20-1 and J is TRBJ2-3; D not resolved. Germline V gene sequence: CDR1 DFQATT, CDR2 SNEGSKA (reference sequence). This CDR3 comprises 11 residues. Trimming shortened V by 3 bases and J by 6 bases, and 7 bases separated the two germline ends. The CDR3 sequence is CSASLGDTQYF. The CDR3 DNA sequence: TGCAGTGCTAGCCTCGGGGATACGCAGTATTTT.

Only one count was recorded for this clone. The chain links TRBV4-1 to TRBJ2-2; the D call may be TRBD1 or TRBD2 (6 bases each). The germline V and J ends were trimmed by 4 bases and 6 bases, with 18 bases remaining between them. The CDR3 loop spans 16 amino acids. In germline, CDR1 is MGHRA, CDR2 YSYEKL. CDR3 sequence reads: CASSPKGGSRAGELFF. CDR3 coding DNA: TGCGCCAGCAGCCCCAAGGGGGGCTCCAGGGCCGGGGAGCTGTTTTTT.

The CDR3 DNA reads TGTGCCACCGGCAGCAGGGGTGACAATCAGCCCCAGCATTTT. It codes for CATGSRGDNQPQHF. V is TRBV10-3 and J is TRBJ1-5; D might be TRBD1 (6 bases). This CDR3 comprises 14 residues. V dropped 10 bases and J dropped 3 bases, with 16 bases sitting between them. CDR1 is ENHRY, CDR2 SYGVKD, per germline.

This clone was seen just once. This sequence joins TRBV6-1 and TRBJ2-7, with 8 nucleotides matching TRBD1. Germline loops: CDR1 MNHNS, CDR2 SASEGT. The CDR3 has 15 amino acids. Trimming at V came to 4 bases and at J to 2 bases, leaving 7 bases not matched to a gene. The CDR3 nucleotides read TGTGCCAGCAGTGTGAGTCCAGGGGGCCCCTACGAGCAGTACTTC. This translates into CASSVSPGGPYEQYF.

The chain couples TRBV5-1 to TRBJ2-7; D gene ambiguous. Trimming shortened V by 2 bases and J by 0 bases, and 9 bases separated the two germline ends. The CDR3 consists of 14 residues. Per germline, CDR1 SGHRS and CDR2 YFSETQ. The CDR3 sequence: CASSFGPSSYEQYF. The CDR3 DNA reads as TGCGCCAGCAGCTTCGGGCCAAGCTCCTACGAGCAGTACTTC.